The clone carrying this TCR beta chain was detected many times. Its antigen is not identified. MiXCR, run by TCRdb on the 5' RACE reads, gives a single entry per CDR3 protein. The sample yields about 140,000 distinct CDR3 sequences, roughly 4% seen once. This sample was taken from a study of human T cells and chemical hapten exposure. Whole-study results and caveats: Counts of TCRs above 1 in 1000 frequency stayed unchanged with DPC sensitization.

V lost 3 bases to trimming and J lost 7 bases, with 10 bases between them. The germline gives CDR1 MDHEN, CDR2 SYDVKM. CDR3 size: 12 residues. Unfractionated whole blood yielded the extracted total RNA. The sequence came from a female donor in good health. The chain is built from TRBV28 and TRBJ2-7; D uncertain. In DNA, the CDR3 is TGTGCCAGCAGTTTTTTGGGGTGGGAGCAGTACTTC. This sequence encodes CASSFLGWEQYF.